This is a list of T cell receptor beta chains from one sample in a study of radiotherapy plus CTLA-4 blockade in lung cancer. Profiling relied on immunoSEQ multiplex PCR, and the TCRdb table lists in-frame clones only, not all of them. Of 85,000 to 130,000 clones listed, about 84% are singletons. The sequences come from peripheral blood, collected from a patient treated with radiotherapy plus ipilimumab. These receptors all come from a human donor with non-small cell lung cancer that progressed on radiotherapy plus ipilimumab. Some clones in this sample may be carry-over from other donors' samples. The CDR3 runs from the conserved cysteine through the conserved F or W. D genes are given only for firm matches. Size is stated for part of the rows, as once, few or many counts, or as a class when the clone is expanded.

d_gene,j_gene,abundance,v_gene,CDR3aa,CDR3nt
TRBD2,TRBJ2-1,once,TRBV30,CAWSVRRGGSYNEQFF,TGTGCCTGGAGTGTACGCCGCGGGGGCTCCTACAATGAGCAGTTCTTC
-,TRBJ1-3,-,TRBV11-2,CVSSLGTGYSGNTIYF,TGTGTCAGCAGCTTAGGTACGGGCTACTCTGGAAACACCATATATTTT
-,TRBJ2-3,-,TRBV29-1,CSVGGGGDTQYF,TGCAGCGTTGGAGGCGGTGGAGATACGCAGTATTTT
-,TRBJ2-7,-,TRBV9,CASSPRGAPLYEQYF,TGTGCCAGCAGCCCCCGGGGGGCACCCTTATACGAGCAGTACTTC
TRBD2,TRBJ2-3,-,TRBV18,CASSRSGGGTDTQYF,TGTGCCAGCTCACGGAGCGGGGGGGGCACAGATACGCAGTATTTT
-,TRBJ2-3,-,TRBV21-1,CASSNSLQGLADTQYF,TGTGCCAGCAGCAACAGTTTACAGGGACTGGCAGATACGCAGTATTTT
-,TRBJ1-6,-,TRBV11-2,CASRFLRGSHNSPLHF,TGTGCCAGCAGATTCCTAAGGGGTTCCCATAATTCACCCCTCCACTTT
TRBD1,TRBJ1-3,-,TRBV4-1,CASSQTVVRGPGNTIYF,TGCGCCAGCAGCCAAACGGTGGTTAGGGGGCCTGGAAACACCATATATTTT
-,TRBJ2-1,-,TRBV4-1,CASSQPTETGTTYNEQFF,TGCGCCAGCAGCCAACCAACAGAGACAGGGACTACCTACAATGAGCAGTTCTTC
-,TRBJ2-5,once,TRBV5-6,CASSLGSREETQYF,TGTGCCAGCAGCTTGGGTTCCAGGGAAGAGACCCAGTACTTC
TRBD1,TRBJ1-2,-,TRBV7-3,CASSLEPGQHLYGYTF,TGTGCCAGCAGCTTAGAACCGGGACAGCATCTCTATGGCTACACCTTC
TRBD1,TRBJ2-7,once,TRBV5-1,CASSLEMWTGGNEQYF,TGCGCCAGCAGCTTGGAAATGTGGACAGGGGGCAACGAGCAGTACTTC
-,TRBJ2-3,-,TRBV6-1,CASSARLFLSTDTQYF,TGTGCCAGCAGTGCTAGACTATTCCTCAGCACAGATACGCAGTATTTT
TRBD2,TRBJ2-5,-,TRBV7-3,CASSLGLLAGGQETQYF,TGTGCCAGCAGCTTAGGTCTACTAGCGGGGGGACAAGAGACCCAGTACTTC
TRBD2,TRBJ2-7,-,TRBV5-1,CASSSYSGDTYEQYF,TGCGCCAGCAGCTCTTATAGCGGGGACACCTACGAGCAGTACTTC
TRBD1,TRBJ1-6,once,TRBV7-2,CASSLATGQNSPLHF,TGTGCCAGCAGCTTAGCGACAGGGCAGAATTCACCCCTCCACTTT
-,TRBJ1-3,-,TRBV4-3,CASSQRRDTIYF,TGCGCCAGCAGCCAAAGGAGAGACACCATATATTTT
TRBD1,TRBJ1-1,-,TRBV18,CASSPDWDRGTSTEAFF,TGTGCCAGCTCACCGGACTGGGACAGGGGCACCTCCACTGAAGCTTTCTTT
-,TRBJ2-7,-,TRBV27,CASSLSDRREQYF,TGTGCCAGCAGTTTATCGGACCGTCGCGAGCAGTACTTC
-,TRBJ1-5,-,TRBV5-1,CASSLHSNQPQHF,TGCGCCAGCAGCTTGCATAGCAATCAGCCCCAGCATTTT
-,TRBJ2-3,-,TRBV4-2,CASSQDMGLQNTDTQYF,TGTGCCAGCAGCCAAGATATGGGACTTCAAAACACAGATACGCAGTATTTT
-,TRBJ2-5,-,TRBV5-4,CASSRDNQETQYF,TGTGCCAGCAGCCGAGACAACCAAGAGACCCAGTACTTC
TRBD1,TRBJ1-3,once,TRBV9,CASSVTGTAGNTIYF,TGTGCCAGCAGCGTAACAGGGACAGCTGGAAACACCATATATTTT
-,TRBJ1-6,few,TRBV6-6,CATTPGGVYNSPLHF,TGTGCCACCACACCGGGGGGAGTATATAATTCACCCCTCCACTTT
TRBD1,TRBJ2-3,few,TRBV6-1,CASTSDRSLRDTQYF,TGTGCCAGCACTTCGGACAGGTCCTTAAGAGATACGCAGTATTTT
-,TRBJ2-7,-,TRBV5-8,CASSPIGVSYEQYF,TGTGCCAGCAGCCCGATCGGGGTATCCTACGAGCAGTACTTC